Given below is one T cell receptor (beta chain) in context. The specificity of this receptor is unknown. No base-level quality is on record; no much larger clone is a single base apart. The data originate from a study of blood T cells in healthy people across ages (dated by TCRdb to the mid-2010s). Some background on the complete study: In model experiments, roughly one uniquely barcoded TCR beta cDNA molecule per two T cells was captured by template switching. To track age-related changes in TCR beta repertoire diversity, the study relied on deep sequencing normalized with unique cDNA molecular identifiers. The donors were divided into four age groups: young (average roughly 17 years), middle-aged (almost 40), aged (about 56) and long-lived (about 90). To avoid experimental bias, donors of different ages were randomly spread across the sequencing lanes. Using the same blood draw, the study looked at two additional independent replicas of 1 million unique cDNA reads for two donors, one aged 18 to 29 and the other aged 80 or older. Study-wide findings and limitations: Estimates of total diversity based on one million sequenced T cells were regarded as lower bounds and as underestimates. The long-lived group showed more naive CD4+ T cells, fewer expanded clones and increased TCR diversity than the aged group, suggesting age selection. The percentage of naive T cells measured by flow cytometry correlated strongly with observed TCR beta diversity. Because donor CMV infection status was unknown, age-related changes in expanded clonotypes were potentially confounded. Bulk unsorted PBMC profiling prevented conclusive comparison of naive and antigen-experienced compartments. Observed TCR beta diversity per million T cells fell roughly linearly with age, and a significant reduction was already apparent by age around 40.

Donors were 40 or so systemically healthy Caucasian individuals from Russia aged about 6 to 100 years. Approximately 9.3 milliliters of peripheral blood were collected from each donor into EDTA-treated Vacutainer tubes. PBMCs were isolated by Ficoll-Paque density-gradient centrifugation, with at least 6.5 million obtained per sample. Trizol reagent was used to extract total RNA from PBMCs, with at least 6 micrograms per sample. Naive CD45RAhigh/CD27high T cell percentages were measured by flow cytometry on a PBMC aliquot from every donor. The library came from 5' RACE. The run used an Illumina HiSeq 2500. The second PCR ran for about 6 to 12 cycles and used a J-beta primer mix along with a sample-barcoded 5' primer. A unique molecular identifier was introduced onto each TCR beta cDNA molecule by a template-switch 5' adaptor carrying 12 random nucleotides. At least 2.5 million CDR3-containing paired-end reads were obtained from each sample. The Mint cDNA synthesis kit, primed by a TRBC-specific oligonucleotide, was used to synthesize first-strand cDNA from all RNA. Following uracil-DNA glycosylase treatment, all cDNA underwent a first 18-cycle PCR with the universal primers M1SS and BC2_uni_R. In the authors' own workflow: For normalization, 1 million high-quality reads, each with a distinct molecular identifier, were randomly selected from each sample. Instead of being binned into consensus sequences, reads that shared molecular identifiers were thrown out. MiTCR, run with a Q25 quality threshold and the strictest error-elimination algorithm, handled CDR3 identification, clonotype clustering and error correction. A nonparametric unseen species model using Euler transformation provided a lower-bound estimate of total TCR beta diversity. The public reads were reprocessed in TCRdb via fastp at Q25 and MiXCR, keeping in-frame beta chains. Each entry merges the rows of one CDR3 protein and shows their most common DNA and genes. Clone size and V and J calls follow TCRdb, not the original study. In all, the sample holds about 1,400,000 distinct CDR3 sequences, and 55% to 75% of those were seen once. The ten biggest clones cover roughly 6.3% of the sample.

The sequence was obtained from a young man in good health. The sample consisted of blood.

The CDR3 amino acid sequence is: CASRINRALNSPLHF. The DNA sequence follows: TGTGCCAGCAGGATCAACAGGGCACTTAATTCACCCCTCCACTTT. The chain joins TRBV2 to TRBJ1-6; D gene: possibly TRBD1, on 6 matching bases. V is shortened by 6 bases, J by 6 bases, and the region joining them spans 15 bases. Sequences SNHLY (CDR1) and FYNNEI (CDR2) are obtained from the germline V gene. From its cysteine to its phenylalanine, the CDR3 spans 15 amino acids. The DNA shown is the 45-base CDR3, in frame from base 1.